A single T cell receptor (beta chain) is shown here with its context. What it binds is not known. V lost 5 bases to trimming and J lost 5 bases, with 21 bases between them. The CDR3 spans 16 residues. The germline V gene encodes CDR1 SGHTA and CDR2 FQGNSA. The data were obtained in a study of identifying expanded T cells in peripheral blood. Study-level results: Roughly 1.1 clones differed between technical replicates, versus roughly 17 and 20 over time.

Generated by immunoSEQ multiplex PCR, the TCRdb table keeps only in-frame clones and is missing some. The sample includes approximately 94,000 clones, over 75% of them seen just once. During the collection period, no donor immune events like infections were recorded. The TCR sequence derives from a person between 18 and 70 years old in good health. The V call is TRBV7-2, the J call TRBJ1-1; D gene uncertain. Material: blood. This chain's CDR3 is CASSPLPPGVQTEAFF. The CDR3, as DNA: TGTGCCAGCAGCCCCCTCCCCCCGGGTGTTCAGACTGAAGCTTTCTTT.